Many counts were recorded for the clone carrying this T cell receptor (beta chain). The sample comes from a study of regulatory T cells in long-lasting Graves disease. TCR beta libraries were built with iRepertoire HTBI primers and Arm-PCR of CDR3 regions. TCRdb itself ran the multiplex PCR reads through MiXCR, one entry per CDR3 protein. The sample comprises roughly 260,000 distinct CDR3 sequences, approximately 20% of which are singletons, and 12% to 15% rests with the top ten. Time point: newly diagnosed GD, antithyroid drugs for less than 3 months. PBMC RNA was the source of the TCR library. These data are also associated with another study on T cells in Graves' hyperthyroidism and ophthalmopathy. From that second work: During a first-round RT-PCR of the TCR CDR3, the HTBI primer set was used.

The receptor comes from a woman in her twenties or thirties with Graves disease. The material sequenced was peripheral blood mononuclear cells (PBMCs), taken at new diagnosis, from a patient treated with antithyroid drugs.

The CDR3 loop is CASSQMPGGSGELFF. In DNA form, the CDR3 reads TGCGCCAGCAGCCAGATGCCAGGGGGCTCCGGGGAGCTGTTTTTT. The J gene is TRBJ2-2, the V gene TRBV5-1, with TRBD1 matching 8 bases. Germline V gene sequence: CDR1 SGHRS, CDR2 YFSETQ. The CDR3 runs 15 residues. The junction had 8 bases not matched to a gene; V was cut back by 4 bases and J by 6 bases.